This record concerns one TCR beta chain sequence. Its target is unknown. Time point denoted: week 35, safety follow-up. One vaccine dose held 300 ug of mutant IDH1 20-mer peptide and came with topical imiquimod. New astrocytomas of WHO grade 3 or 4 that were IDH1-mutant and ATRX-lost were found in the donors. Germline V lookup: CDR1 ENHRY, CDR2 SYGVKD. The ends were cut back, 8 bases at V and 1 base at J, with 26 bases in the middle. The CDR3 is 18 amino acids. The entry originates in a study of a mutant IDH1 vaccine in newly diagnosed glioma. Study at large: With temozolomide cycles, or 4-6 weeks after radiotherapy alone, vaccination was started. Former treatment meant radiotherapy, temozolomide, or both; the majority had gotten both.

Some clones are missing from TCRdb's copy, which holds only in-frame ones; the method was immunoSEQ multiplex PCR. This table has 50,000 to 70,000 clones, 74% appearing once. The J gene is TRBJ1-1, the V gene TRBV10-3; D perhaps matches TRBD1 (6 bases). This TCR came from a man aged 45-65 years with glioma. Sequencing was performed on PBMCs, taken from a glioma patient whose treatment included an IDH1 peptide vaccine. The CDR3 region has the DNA TGTGCCATCGGGGGCACCATCGGAAAGGTCTCTGGGAACACTGAAGCTTTCTTT. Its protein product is CAIGGTIGKVSGNTEAFF.